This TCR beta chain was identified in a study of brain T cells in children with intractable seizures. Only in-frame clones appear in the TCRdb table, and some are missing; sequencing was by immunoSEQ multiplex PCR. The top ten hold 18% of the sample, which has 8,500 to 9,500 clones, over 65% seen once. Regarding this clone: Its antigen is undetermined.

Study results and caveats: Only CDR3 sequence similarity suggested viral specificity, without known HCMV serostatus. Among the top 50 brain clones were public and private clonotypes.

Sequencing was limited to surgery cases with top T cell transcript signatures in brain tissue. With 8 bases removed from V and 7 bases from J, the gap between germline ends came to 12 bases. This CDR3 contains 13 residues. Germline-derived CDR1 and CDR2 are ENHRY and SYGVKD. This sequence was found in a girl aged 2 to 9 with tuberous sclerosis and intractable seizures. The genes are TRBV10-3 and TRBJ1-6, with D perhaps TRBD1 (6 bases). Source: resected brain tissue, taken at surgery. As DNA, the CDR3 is TGTGCCATCCAGCGGGACAACAATTCACCCCTCCACTTT. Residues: CAIQRDNNSPLHF.